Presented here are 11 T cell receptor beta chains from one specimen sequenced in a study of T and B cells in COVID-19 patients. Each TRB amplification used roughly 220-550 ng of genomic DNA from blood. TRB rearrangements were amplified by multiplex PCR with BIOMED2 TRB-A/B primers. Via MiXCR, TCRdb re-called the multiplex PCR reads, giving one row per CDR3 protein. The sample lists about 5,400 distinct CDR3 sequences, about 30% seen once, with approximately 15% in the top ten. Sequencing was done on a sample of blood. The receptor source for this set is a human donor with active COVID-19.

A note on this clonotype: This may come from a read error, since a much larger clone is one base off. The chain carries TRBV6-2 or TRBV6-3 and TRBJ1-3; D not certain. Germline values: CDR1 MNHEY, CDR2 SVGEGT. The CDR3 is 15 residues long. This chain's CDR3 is CASSEGRGPGDTIYF. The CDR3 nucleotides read TGTGCCAGCAGTGAAGGCAGAGGTCCTGGAGACACCATATATTTT.

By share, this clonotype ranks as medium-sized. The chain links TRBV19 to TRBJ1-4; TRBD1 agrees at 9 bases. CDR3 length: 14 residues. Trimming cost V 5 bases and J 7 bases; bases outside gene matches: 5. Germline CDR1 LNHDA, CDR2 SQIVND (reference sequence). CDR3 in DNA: TGTGCCAGTAGTCCCGGGACAGGGCGTGAAAAACTGTTTTTT. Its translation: CASSPGTGREKLFF.

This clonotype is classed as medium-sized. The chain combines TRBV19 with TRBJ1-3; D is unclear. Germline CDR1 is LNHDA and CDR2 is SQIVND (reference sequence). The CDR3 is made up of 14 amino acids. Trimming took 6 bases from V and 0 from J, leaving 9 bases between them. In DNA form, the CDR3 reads TGTGCCAGTAGCTCCGGGGTCTCTGGAAACACCATATATTTT. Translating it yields CASSSGVSGNTIYF.

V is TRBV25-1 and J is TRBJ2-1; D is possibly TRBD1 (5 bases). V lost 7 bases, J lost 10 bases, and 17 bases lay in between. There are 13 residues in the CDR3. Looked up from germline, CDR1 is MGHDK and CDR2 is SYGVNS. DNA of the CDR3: TGTGCCAGCAAGGACACCGCCCTCAGGGAGCAGTTCTTC. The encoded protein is CASKDTALREQFF. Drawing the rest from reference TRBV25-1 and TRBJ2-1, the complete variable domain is EADIYQTPRYLVIGTGKKITLECSQTMGHDKMYWYQQDPGMELHLIHYSYGVNSTEKGDLSSESTVSRIRTEHFPLTLESARPSHTSQYLCASKDTALREQFFGPGTRLTVL.

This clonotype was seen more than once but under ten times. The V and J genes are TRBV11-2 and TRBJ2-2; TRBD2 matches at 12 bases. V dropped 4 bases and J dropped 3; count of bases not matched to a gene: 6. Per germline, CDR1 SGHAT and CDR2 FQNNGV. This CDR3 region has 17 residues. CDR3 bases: TGTGCCAGCAGCTATAGTGGACTAGCGGGATACACCGGGGAGCTGTTTTTT. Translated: CASSYSGLAGYTGELFF.

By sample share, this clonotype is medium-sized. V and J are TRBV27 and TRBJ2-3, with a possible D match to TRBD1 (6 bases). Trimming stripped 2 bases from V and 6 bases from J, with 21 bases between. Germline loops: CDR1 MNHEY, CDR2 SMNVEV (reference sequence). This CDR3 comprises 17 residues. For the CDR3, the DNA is TGTGCCAGCAGTTTAACAGGACGACAGGCACAAACGGATACGCAGTATTTT. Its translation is CASSLTGRQAQTDTQYF.

CDR3: CASSLLAGTGELFF. In DNA form, the CDR3 reads TGTGCCAGCAGCTTACTAGCGGGCACCGGGGAGCTGTTTTTT. V gene TRBV7-6 combines with J gene TRBJ2-2, with TRBD2 matching over 8 bases. After removal of 2 bases from V and 4 bases from J, the junction contained 0 bases not matched to a gene. The CDR3 has 14 residues. CDR1 is SGHVS and CDR2 is FNYEAQ in the germline V gene.

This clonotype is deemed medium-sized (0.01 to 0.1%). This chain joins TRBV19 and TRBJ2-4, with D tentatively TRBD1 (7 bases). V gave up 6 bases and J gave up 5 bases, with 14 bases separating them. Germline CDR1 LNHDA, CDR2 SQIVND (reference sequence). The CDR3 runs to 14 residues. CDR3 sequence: CASRTGGQQNIQYF. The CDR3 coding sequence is TGTGCCAGTAGGACCGGGGGACAGCAAAACATTCAGTACTTC.

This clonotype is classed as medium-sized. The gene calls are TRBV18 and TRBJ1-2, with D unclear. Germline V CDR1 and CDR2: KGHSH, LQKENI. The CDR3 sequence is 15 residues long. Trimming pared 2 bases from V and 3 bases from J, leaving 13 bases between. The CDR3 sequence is CASSPGARPHYGYTF. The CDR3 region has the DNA TGTGCCAGCTCACCAGGTGCTAGGCCACACTATGGCTACACCTTC.

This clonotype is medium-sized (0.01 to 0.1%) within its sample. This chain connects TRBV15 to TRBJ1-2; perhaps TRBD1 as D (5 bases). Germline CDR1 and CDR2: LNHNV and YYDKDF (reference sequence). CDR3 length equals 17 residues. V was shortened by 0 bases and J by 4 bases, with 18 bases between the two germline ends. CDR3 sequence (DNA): TGTGCCACCAGCAGAGATCGGGGGAGGGTGGGTGGCTATGGCTACACCTTC. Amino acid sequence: CATSRDRGRVGGYGYTF.

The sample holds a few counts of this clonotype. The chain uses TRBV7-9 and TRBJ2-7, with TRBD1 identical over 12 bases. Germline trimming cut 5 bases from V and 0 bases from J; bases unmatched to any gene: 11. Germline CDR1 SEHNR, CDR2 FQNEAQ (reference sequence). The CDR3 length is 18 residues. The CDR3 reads CASSKVGTGGFFSYEQYF. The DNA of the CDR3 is TGTGCCAGCAGCAAAGTCGGGACAGGGGGCTTTTTCTCCTACGAGCAGTACTTC.